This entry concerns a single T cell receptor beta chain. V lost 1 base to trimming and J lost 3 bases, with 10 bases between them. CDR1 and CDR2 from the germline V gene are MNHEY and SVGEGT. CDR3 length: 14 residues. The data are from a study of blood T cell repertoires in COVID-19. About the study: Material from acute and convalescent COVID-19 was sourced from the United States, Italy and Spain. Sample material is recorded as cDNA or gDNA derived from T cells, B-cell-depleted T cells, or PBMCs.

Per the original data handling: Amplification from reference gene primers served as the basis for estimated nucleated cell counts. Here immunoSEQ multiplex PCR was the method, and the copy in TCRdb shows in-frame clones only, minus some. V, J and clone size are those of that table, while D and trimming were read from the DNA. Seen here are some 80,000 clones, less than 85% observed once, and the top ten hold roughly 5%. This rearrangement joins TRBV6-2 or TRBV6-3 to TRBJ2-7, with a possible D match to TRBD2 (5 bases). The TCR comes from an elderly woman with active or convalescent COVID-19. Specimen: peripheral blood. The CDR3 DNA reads TGTGCCAGCAGTTACTGGGGAGTGCGCTACGAGCAGTACTTC. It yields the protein CASSYWGVRYEQYF.